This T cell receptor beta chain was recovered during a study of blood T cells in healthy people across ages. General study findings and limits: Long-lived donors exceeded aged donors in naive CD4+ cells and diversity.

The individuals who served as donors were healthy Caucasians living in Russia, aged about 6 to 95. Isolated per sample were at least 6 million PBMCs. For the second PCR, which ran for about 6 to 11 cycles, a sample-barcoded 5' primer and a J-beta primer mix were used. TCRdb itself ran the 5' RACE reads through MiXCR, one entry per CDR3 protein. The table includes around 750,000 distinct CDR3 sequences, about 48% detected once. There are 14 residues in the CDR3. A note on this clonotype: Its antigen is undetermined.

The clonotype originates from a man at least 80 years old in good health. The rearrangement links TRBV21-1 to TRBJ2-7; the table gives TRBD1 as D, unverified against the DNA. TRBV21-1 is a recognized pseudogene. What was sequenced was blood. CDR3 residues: CASSTGTERYEQYF. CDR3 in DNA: TGTGCCAGCAGCACGGGGACAGAGAGGTACGAGCAGTACTTC.